Each of the 12 T cell receptor beta chains below was sequenced from the same sample in a study of cytotoxic CD8 clonotypes in ibrutinib-treated CLL. Sequencing was performed with immunoSEQ multiplex PCR; in TCRdb, only in-frame clones are kept and a portion is missing. The table lists about 140,000 clones, less than 95% of them singletons. The material was PBMCs, obtained after 12 months of ibrutinib treatment. The receptors were gathered from a human donor with chronic lymphocytic leukemia.

The chain has TRBV5-1 and TRBJ1-5; D perhaps matches TRBD1 (5 bases). This CDR3 comprises 15 residues. The V gene lost 0 bases and the J gene lost 3 bases, with 10 bases spanning the gap. The germline V gene encodes CDR1 SGHRS and CDR2 YFSETQ. CDR3 DNA: TGCGCCAGCAGCTTGGAGGCAGGGTCCAATCAGCCCCAGCATTTT. As protein: CASSLEAGSNQPQHF.

V usage is TRBV15 and J usage is TRBJ1-4, with D possibly being TRBD1 (5 bases). V was trimmed by 0 bases and J by 7 bases, leaving 12 bases between them. Germline V CDR1 and CDR2: LNHNV, YYDKDF (reference sequence). CDR3 length: 15 amino acids. The CDR3 DNA reads TGTGCCACCAGCAGAGAGGGAGGGGATCGTGAAAAACTGTTTTTT. Amino acids: CATSREGGDREKLFF.

The chain has TRBV15 and TRBJ1-3; D gene unclear. The CDR3 is made up of 19 amino acids. The V gene lost 1 base and the J gene lost 0 bases, with 19 bases spanning the gap. Germline V gives CDR1 LNHNV, CDR2 YYDKDF (reference sequence). This CDR3 is CATSRGVRRFVSSGNTIYF. The CDR3, as DNA: TGTGCCACCAGCAGAGGGGTCAGACGCTTTGTGAGCTCTGGAAACACCATATATTTT.

The chain couples TRBV5-6 to TRBJ2-2; 9 bases align to TRBD1. V lost 0 bases and J lost 6; bases outside the gene matches: 9. Per the germline V gene, CDR1 is SGHDT and CDR2 is YYEEEE. The CDR3 spans 17 residues. The DNA for the CDR3 is TGTGCCAGCAGCTTGGACAGGGGGCGGGCCTCCGCCGGGGAGCTGTTTTTT. It encodes CASSLDRGRASAGELFF.

This chain uses TRBV28 with TRBJ1-1; D is undetermined. Per germline, CDR1 MDHEN and CDR2 SYDVKM. The CDR3 runs to 16 residues. V lost 5 bases, J lost 4 bases, and 20 bases lay in between. DNA for the CDR3: TGTGCCAGCAGTCCAGGCCGTGAGGGTATAGTCACTGAAGCTTTCTTT. Residues: CASSPGREGIVTEAFF.

The rearrangement uses TRBV7-2 and TRBJ2-7, with D unresolved. The CDR3 contains 14 residues. V lost 1 base to trimming and J lost 5 bases, with 12 bases between them. Per the germline V gene, CDR1 is SGHTA and CDR2 is FQGNSA. CDR3: CASSLGPNRDEQYF. The CDR3 DNA sequence: TGTGCCAGCAGCTTAGGGCCAAATCGGGACGAGCAGTACTTC. The variable domain in full, with the rest retrieved from reference TRBV7-2 and TRBJ2-7, is GAGVSQSPSNKVTEKGKDVELRCDPISGHTALYWYRQSLGQGLEFLIYFQGNSAPDKSGLPSDRFSAERTGGSVSTLTIQRTQQEDSAVYLCASSLGPNRDEQYFGPGTRLTVT.

The chain couples TRBV18 to TRBJ2-7; 8 bases are shared with TRBD2. The CDR3 length is 15 residues. The V gene's germline CDR1 is KGHSH and CDR2 LQKENI. J lost 5 bases, V lost 6 bases, and 12 bases had no gene match. CDR3 nucleotides: TGTGCCAGCTCCCTCTCCGGGACTAGAACCCACGAGCAGTACTTC. Its protein product is CASSLSGTRTHEQYF.

This chain uses TRBV28 with TRBJ2-3, with D possibly matching TRBD1 (6 bases). Germline lookup yields CDR1 MDHEN and CDR2 SYDVKM. The V end was cut by 2 bases, the J end by 0 bases, with 12 bases between. The CDR3 is 16 residues long. The CDR3 loop is CASSLSGGVSTDTQYF. The CDR3 nucleotides are TGTGCCAGCAGTTTAAGTGGGGGCGTAAGCACAGATACGCAGTATTTT.

J is TRBJ2-7 and V is TRBV5-4, with a possible D match to TRBD2 (6 bases). The germline gives CDR1 SGHNT, CDR2 YYREEE (reference sequence). CDR3 length: 15 residues. Trimming removed 5 bases at V and 4 bases at J, with 19 bases between. The CDR3 spells CASRDRLEGPYEQYF. The CDR3 DNA reads TGTGCCAGCAGAGACAGACTAGAGGGACCTTACGAGCAGTACTTC. Based on the CDR3 plus reference TRBV5-4 and TRBJ2-7, the full variable domain is ETGVTQSPTHLIKTRGQQVTLRCSSQSGHNTVSWYQQALGQGPQFIFQYYREEENGRGNFPPRFSGLQFPNYSSELNVNALELDDSALYLCASRDRLEGPYEQYFGPGTRLTVT.

J is TRBJ2-7 and V is TRBV4-3; 7 bases fit TRBD1. Germline lookup yields CDR1 LGHNA and CDR2 YSLEER. The CDR3 length is 15 residues. V lost 1 base and J lost 3; bases outside the gene matches: 6. The CDR3 nucleotides are TGCGCCAGCAGCCAAGGGGCGACAGGGTTCTACGAGCAGTACTTC. It encodes CASSQGATGFYEQYF.

The chain carries TRBV19 and TRBJ2-2, with a weak D call TRBD2 (6 bases). Looked up from germline, CDR1 is LNHDA and CDR2 is SQIVND (reference sequence). V gave up 3 bases and J gave up 2 bases, with 10 bases separating them. This CDR3 contains 15 residues. The CDR3: CASSIGTGNTGELFF. The CDR3 DNA reads as TGTGCCAGTAGTATTGGGACTGGAAACACCGGGGAGCTGTTTTTT.

J is TRBJ1-1 and V is TRBV6-5; D call uncertain. The CDR3 runs to 12 residues. CDR1 is MNHEY, CDR2 SVGAGI, per germline. Trimming removed 6 bases from V and 4 bases from J, with 9 bases in between. In nucleotides, the CDR3 is TGTGCCAGCAGGGAAATAGGCACTGAAGCTTTCTTT. Protein sequence: CASREIGTEAFF.